The rows below give T cell receptor beta chains drawn from one sample of a study of cytomegalovirus exposure and HLA in healthy donors. This table comes from immunoSEQ multiplex PCR, and its TCRdb copy is limited to in-frame clones, with some not included. The sample consists of about 140,000 clones, 75% to 90% of them appearing once. The material sequenced was PBMCs. The source is a female donor in good health and CMV-seronegative. Both conserved end residues are trimmed from each CDR3.

v_call	j_call	cdr3_length	cdr3_aa
TRBV27	TRBJ2-1	10	ATRTSANEQF
TRBV9	TRBJ1-1	13	ASSVEAGMNTEAF
TRBV28	TRBJ1-5	12	ASSLSQGGQPQH
TRBV7-3	TRBJ2-1	13	ASSSRTGGIDEQF
TRBV7-9	TRBJ1-2	14	ASTPPLRVANYGYT
TRBV19	TRBJ2-7	10	ASSPNLGEQY
TRBV6-1	TRBJ2-2	12	ASSWAGNTGELF
TRBV7-9	TRBJ1-1	10	ASSFTGTEAF
TRBV5-1	TRBJ2-7	11	ASSLDRVYEQY
TRBV4-2	TRBJ2-7	13	ASSQEASVPYEQY
TRBV29-1	TRBJ2-7	12	SVELRDRRSEQY
TRBV18	TRBJ2-7	13	ASSPGGGGSYEQY
TRBV7-9	TRBJ2-7	14	ASSFYMTGRTYEQY
TRBV12-1	TRBJ1-1	13	ASSFVRQGSTEAF
TRBV6-1	TRBJ2-3	14	ASSEAKGLGTATQY
TRBV6-5	TRBJ1-1	10	ASSLTGLEAF
TRBV27	TRBJ2-5	12	ASSLTGNQETQY
TRBV19	TRBJ1-3	11	ASSLGGPSREY
TRBV6-1	TRBJ1-1	12	ASRRQGRNTEAF
TRBV30	TRBJ1-1	12	AWDLTGIGTEAF
TRBV19	TRBJ1-3	12	ASSIGSGGNTIY
TRBV27	TRBJ1-1	12	ASSLQGVTTEAF
TRBV7-2	TRBJ1-5	12	ASSLALRNQPQH
TRBV27	TRBJ1-1	11	ASSPTRGTEAF
TRBV9	TRBJ2-3	12	ASSVGSSPETQY
TRBV5-4	TRBJ1-5	15	ASSLSSPGTDNQPQH
TRBV5-6	TRBJ2-1	12	ASSSYRAHNEQF
TRBV29-1	TRBJ2-7	13	SVGLTDRSSYEQY